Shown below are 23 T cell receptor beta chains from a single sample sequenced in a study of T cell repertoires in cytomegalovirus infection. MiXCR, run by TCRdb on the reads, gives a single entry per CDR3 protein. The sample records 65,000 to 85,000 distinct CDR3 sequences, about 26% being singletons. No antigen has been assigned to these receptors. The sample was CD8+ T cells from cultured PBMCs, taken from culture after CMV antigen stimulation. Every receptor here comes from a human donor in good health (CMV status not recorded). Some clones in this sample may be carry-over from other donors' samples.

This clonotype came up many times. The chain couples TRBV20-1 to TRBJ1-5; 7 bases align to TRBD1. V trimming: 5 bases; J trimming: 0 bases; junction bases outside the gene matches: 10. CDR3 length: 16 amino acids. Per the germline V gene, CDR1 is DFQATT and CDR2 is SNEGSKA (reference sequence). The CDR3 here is CSARPRGQNSNQPQHF. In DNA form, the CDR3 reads TGCAGTGCTCGCCCAAGGGGGCAGAATAGCAATCAGCCCCAGCATTTT.

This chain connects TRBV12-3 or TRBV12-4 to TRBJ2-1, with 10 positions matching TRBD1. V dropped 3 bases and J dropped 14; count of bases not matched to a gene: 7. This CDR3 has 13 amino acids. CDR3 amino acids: CASSFSAGTGEFF. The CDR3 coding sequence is TGTGCCAGCAGTTTTTCGGCCGGGACAGGGGAGTTCTTC.

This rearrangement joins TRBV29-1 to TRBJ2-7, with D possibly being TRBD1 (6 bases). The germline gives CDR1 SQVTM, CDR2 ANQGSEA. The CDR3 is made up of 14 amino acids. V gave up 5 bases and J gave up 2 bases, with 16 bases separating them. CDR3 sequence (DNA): TGCAGCGTTAACTCCGGGACAAAAGCCTACGAGCAGTACTTC. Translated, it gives CSVNSGTKAYEQYF.

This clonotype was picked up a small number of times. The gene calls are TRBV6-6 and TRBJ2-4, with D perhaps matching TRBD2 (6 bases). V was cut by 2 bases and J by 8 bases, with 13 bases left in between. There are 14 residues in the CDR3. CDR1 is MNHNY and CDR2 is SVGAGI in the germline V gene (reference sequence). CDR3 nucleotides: TGTGCCAGCAGTTACGGGGAGAGGGAGGACATTCAGTACTTC. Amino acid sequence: CASSYGEREDIQYF.

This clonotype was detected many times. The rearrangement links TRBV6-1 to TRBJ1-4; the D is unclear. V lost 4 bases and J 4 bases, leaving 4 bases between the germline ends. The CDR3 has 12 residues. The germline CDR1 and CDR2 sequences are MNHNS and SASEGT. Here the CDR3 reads CASSVFNEKLFF. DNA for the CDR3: TGTGCCAGCAGTGTATTTAATGAAAAACTGTTTTTT.

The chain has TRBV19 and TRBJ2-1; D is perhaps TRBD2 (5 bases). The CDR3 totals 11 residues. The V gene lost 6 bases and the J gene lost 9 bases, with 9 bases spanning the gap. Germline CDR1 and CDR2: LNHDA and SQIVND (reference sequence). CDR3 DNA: TGTGCCAGTAGACACGCGGGTGAGCAGTTCTTC. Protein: CASRHAGEQFF.

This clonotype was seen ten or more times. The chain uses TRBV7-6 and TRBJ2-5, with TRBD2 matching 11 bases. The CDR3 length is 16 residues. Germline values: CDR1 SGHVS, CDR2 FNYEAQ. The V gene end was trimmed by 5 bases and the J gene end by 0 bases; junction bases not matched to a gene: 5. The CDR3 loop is CASSGTSGGNQETQYF. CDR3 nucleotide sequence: TGTGCCAGCAGCGGAACTAGCGGGGGAAACCAAGAGACCCAGTACTTC. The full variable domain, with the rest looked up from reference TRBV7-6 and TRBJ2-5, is GAGVSQSPRYKVTKRGQDVALRCDPISGHVSLYWYRQALGQGPEFLTYFNYEAQQDKSGLPNDRFSAERPEGSISTLTIQRTEQRDSAMYRCASSGTSGGNQETQYFGPGTRLLVL.

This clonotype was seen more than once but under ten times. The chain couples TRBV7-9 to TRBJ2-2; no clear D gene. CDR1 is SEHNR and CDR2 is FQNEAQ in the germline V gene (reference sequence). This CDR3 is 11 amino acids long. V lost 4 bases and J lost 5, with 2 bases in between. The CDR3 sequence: CASSWTGELFF. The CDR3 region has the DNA TGTGCCAGCAGCTGGACCGGGGAGCTGTTTTTT.

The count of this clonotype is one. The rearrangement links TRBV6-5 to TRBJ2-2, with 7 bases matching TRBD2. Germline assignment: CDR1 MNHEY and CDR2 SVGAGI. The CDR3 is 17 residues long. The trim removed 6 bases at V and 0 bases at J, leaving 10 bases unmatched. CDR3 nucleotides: TGTGCCAGCAGATCGCTAGCGGAAGGGCCGAACACCGGGGAGCTGTTTTTT. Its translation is CASRSLAEGPNTGELFF.

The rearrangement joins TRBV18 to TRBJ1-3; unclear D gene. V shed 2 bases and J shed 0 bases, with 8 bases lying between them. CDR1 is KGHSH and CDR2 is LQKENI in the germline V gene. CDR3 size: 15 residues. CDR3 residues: CASSPEESSGNTIYF. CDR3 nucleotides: TGTGCCAGCTCACCAGAGGAGAGCTCTGGAAACACCATATATTTT.

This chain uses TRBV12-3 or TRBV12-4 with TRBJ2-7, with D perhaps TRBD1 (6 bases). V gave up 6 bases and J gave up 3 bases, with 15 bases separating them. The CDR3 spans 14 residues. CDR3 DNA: TGTGCCAGCAGACCTAGCAACAGGGACTACGAGCAGTACTTC. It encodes CASRPSNRDYEQYF.

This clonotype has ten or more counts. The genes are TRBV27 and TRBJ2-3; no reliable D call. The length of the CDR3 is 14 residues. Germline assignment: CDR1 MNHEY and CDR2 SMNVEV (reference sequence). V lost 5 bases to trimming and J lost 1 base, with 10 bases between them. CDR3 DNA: TGTGCCAGCAGTACTCTAGGTCGCACAGATACGCAGTATTTT. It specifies CASSTLGRTDTQYF.

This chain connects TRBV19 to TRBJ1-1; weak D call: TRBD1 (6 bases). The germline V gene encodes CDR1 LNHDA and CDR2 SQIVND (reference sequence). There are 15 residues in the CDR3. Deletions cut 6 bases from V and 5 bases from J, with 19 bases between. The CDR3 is CASREAGAQGTEAFF. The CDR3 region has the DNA TGTGCCAGTAGAGAGGCAGGGGCGCAGGGGACTGAAGCTTTCTTT.

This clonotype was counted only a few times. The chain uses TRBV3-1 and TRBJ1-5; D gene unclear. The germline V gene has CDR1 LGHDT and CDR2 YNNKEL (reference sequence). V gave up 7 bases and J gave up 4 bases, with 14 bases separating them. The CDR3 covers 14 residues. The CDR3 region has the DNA TGTGCCAGCACCAAATCAGGAACAAATCAGCCCCAGCATTTT. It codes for CASTKSGTNQPQHF.

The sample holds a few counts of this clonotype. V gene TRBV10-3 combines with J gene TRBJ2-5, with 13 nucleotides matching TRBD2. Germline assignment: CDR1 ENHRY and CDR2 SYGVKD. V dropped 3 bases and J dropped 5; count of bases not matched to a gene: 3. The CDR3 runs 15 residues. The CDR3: CAISDGLAGVETQYF. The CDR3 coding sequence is TGTGCCATCAGTGATGGACTAGCGGGAGTGGAGACCCAGTACTTC.

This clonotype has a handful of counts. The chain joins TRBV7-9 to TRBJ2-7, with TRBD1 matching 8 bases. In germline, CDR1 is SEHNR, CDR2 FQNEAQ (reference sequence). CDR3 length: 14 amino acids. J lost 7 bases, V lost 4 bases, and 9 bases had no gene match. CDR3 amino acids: CASSSRQGMEEQYF. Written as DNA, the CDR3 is TGTGCCAGCAGCTCACGACAGGGGATGGAAGAGCAGTACTTC.

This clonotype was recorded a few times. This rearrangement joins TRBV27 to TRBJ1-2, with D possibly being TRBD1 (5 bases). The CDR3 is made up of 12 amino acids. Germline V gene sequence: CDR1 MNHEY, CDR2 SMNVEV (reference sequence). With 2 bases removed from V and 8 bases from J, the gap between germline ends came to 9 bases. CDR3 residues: CASSLNGGGYTF. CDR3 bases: TGTGCCAGCAGTTTAAACGGGGGGGGCTACACCTTC.

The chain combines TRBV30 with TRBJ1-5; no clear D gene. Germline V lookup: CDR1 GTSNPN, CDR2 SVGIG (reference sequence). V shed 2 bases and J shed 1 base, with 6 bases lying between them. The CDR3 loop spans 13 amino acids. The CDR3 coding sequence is TGTGCCTGGAGTCTTGACAGCAATCAGCCCCAGCATTTT. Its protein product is CAWSLDSNQPQHF.

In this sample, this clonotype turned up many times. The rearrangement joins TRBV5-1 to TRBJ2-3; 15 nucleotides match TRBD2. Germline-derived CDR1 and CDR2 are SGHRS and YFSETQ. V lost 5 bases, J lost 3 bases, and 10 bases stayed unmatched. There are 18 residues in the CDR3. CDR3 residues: CASRTGTSGRRSTDTQYF. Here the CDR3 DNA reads TGCGCCAGCAGAACCGGGACTAGCGGGAGGAGAAGTACAGATACGCAGTATTTT. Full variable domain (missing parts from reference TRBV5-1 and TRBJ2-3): KAGVTQTPRYLIKTRGQQVTLSCSPISGHRSVSWYQQTPGQGLQFLFEYFSETQRNKGNFPGRFSGRQFSNSRSEMNVSTLELGDSALYLCASRTGTSGRRSTDTQYFGPGTRLTVL.

CDR3 loop: CASSSGTASRWEQYF. CDR3 coding DNA: TGTGCCAGCAGCTCGGGGACAGCTTCAAGATGGGAGCAGTACTTC. The V and J genes are TRBV5-6 and TRBJ2-7; the match to TRBD1 covers 7 bases. J lost 7 bases, V lost 3 bases, and 13 bases had no gene match. Looked up from germline, CDR1 is SGHDT and CDR2 is YYEEEE. The CDR3 contains 15 residues.

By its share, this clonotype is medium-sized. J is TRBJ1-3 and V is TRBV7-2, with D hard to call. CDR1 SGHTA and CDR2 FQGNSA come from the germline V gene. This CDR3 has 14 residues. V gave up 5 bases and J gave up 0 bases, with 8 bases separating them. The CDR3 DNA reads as TGTGCCAGCAGCCCGACCTACTCTGGAAACACCATATATTTT. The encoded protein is CASSPTYSGNTIYF.

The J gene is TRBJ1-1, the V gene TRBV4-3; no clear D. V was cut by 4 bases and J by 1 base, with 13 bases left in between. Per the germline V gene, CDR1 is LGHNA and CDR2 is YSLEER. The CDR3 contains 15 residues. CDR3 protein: CASSRGSRENTEAFF. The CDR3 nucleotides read TGCGCCAGCAGCCGCGGGAGCCGAGAGAACACTGAAGCTTTCTTT.

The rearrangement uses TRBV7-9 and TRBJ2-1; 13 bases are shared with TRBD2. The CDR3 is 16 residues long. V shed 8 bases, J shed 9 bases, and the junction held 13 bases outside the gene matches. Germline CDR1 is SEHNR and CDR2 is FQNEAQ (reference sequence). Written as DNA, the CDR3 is TGTGCCAGCGAAGAACTAGCGGGAGGGCCTTGGGTTGAGCAGTTCTTC. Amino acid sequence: CASEELAGGPWVEQFF.